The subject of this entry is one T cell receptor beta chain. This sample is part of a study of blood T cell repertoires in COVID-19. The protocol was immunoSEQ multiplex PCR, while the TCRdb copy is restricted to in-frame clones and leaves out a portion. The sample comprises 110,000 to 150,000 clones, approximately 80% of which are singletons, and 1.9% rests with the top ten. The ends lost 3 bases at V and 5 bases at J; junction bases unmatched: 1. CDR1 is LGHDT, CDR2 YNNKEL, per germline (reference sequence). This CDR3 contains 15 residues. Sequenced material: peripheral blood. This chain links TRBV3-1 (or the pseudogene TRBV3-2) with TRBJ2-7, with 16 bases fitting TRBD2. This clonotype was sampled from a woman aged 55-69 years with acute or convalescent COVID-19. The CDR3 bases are TGTGCCAGCAGCCACGGGACTAGCGGGAGGGACGAGCAGTACTTC. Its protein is CASSHGTSGRDEQYF.